Listed below are T cell receptor beta chains from one sample, sequenced in a study of blood T cell repertoires in COVID-19. Data came from immunoSEQ multiplex PCR; TCRdb stores just in-frame clones and leaves some out. Among about 41,000 clones, roughly four fifths were seen once, and the ten largest hold roughly 47%. The sample was peripheral blood. The receptors stem from a woman aged 80 or older with acute or convalescent COVID-19. CDR3s include the opening cysteine and the closing phenylalanine or tryptophan. A D gene is named only where the DNA matches it firmly. Size is stated for part of the rows, as once, few or many counts, or as a class when the clone is expanded.

.,TRBV10-3,TRBJ1-2,.,CAISESGGPRGYTF,TGTGCCATCAGTGAGTCGGGGGGACCCCGGGGCTACACCTTC
.,TRBV10-3,TRBJ1-2,.,CAISEAEGRFAGGYTF,TGTGCCATCTCGGAGGCGGAGGGGAGGTTTGCAGGCGGCTACACCTTC
few,TRBV11-2,TRBJ1-2,.,CASSFTQDYGYTF,TGTGCCAGCAGCTTCACACAGGACTATGGCTACACCTTC
.,TRBV5-1,TRBJ1-3,.,CASSLGGASGNTIYF,TGCGCCAGCAGCTTGGGAGGCGCCTCTGGAAACACCATATATTTT
.,TRBV4-3,TRBJ2-6,.,CASSQGLVGGANVLTF,TGCGCCAGCAGCCAAGGACTAGTCGGAGGGGCCAACGTCCTGACTTTC
.,TRBV5-1,TRBJ2-1,.,CASSQTQGNNEQFF,TGCGCCAGCAGCCAGACTCAGGGTAACAATGAGCAGTTCTTC
once,TRBV19,TRBJ1-3,.,CASSLDSSGNTIYF,TGTGCCAGTAGCTTGGACAGCTCTGGAAACACCATATATTTT
.,TRBV6-2/TRBV6-3,TRBJ2-1,.,CASSFGLGGGDEQFF,TGTGCCAGCAGCTTCGGACTAGGGGGTGGCGATGAGCAGTTCTTC
.,TRBV6-5,TRBJ1-6,TRBD1,CASGLDRGHSPLHF,TGTGCCAGCGGATTGGACAGGGGGCATTCACCCCTCCACTTT
.,TRBV25-1,TRBJ1-2,.,CASSEGRADGYTF,TGTGCCAGCAGTGAAGGCAGGGCCGATGGCTACACCTTC
.,TRBV10-2,TRBJ1-5,.,CASSETGGRGRQPQHF,TGCGCCAGCAGTGAAACCGGGGGGCGGGGAAGACAGCCCCAGCATTTT
.,TRBV6-6,TRBJ2-2,TRBD1,CASIAMDRGNTGELFF,TGTGCCAGCATTGCAATGGACAGGGGTAACACCGGGGAGCTGTTTTTT
.,TRBV7-2,TRBJ2-1,TRBD2,CASSTGLAGYNEQFF,TGTGCCAGCAGCACCGGACTAGCGGGATACAATGAGCAGTTCTTC
.,TRBV6-5,TRBJ1-1,TRBD1,CASSHRGTTEAFF,TGTGCCAGCAGCCACAGGGGAACCACTGAAGCTTTCTTT
.,TRBV19,TRBJ2-4,TRBD1,CASSEDRDGKNIQYF,TGTGCCAGTAGTGAAGACAGGGATGGCAAAAACATTCAGTACTTC
.,TRBV3-1/TRBV3-2,TRBJ1-2,TRBD1,CASSFLGLGGGGRGYTF,TGTGCCAGCAGCTTCCTAGGTCTGGGTGGAGGGGGCAGGGGCTACACCTTC
.,TRBV11-2,TRBJ2-7,.,CASSRTDEQYF,TGTGCCAGCAGCAGGACAGACGAGCAGTACTTC
.,TRBV6-5,TRBJ1-1,.,CASSYTPGNTEAFF,TGTGCCAGCAGTTACACCCCGGGAAACACTGAAGCTTTCTTT
.,TRBV7-9,TRBJ1-1,.,CASSRDILAATEAFF,TGTGCCAGCAGCCGCGACATCTTAGCGGCCACTGAAGCTTTCTTT
.,TRBV3-1/TRBV3-2,TRBJ1-1,.,CASSPGLMNTEAFF,TGTGCCAGCAGCCCGGGACTTATGAACACTGAAGCTTTCTTT
.,TRBV11-3,TRBJ2-2,.,CASSPPGYGGELFF,TGTGCCAGCAGCCCCCCAGGGTATGGCGGGGAGCTGTTTTTT
.,TRBV6-5,TRBJ1-1,.,CASSYYAQSGTEAFF,TGTGCCAGCAGTTACTATGCCCAGTCAGGCACTGAAGCTTTCTTT
.,TRBV20-1,TRBJ2-1,TRBD2,CSASSLTSGGDNEQFF,TGCAGTGCTAGTAGCCTGACTAGCGGGGGGGACAATGAGCAGTTCTTC
.,TRBV5-6,TRBJ1-6,TRBD1,CASSLGGRGLNSPLHF,TGTGCCAGCAGCTTGGGGGGCAGGGGGTTGAATTCACCCCTCCACTTT
.,TRBV30,TRBJ2-7,TRBD2,CAWSAGTNSYEQYF,TGTGCCTGGAGTGCCGGGACTAACTCCTACGAGCAGTACTTC
few,TRBV2,TRBJ1-2,.,CASKLLGSGYTF,TGTGCCAGCAAACTACTAGGGAGCGGCTACACCTTC
.,TRBV6-2/TRBV6-3,TRBJ2-5,.,CASSFRRGAQETQYF,TGTGCCAGCAGTTTCCGACGGGGGGCACAAGAGACCCAGTACTTC
.,TRBV16,TRBJ2-1,.,CASSQLEVNEQFF,TGTGCCAGCAGCCAATTAGAGGTCAATGAGCAGTTCTTC
.,TRBV18,TRBJ1-3,.,CASSPRQGSGNTIYF,TGTGCCAGCTCACCCCGGCAGGGCTCTGGAAACACCATATATTTT
.,TRBV28,TRBJ2-6,.,CASSYSRAGANVLTF,TGTGCCAGCAGTTATAGCAGGGCTGGGGCCAACGTCCTGACTTTC
.,TRBV15,TRBJ1-6,.,CATSSGQFNSPLHF,TGTGCCACCAGCAGTGGACAGTTTAATTCACCCCTCCACTTT
many,TRBV7-9,TRBJ1-5,TRBD1,CASSLGQGNQPQHF,TGTGCCAGCAGCCTCGGACAGGGCAATCAGCCCCAGCATTTT
.,TRBV29-1,TRBJ1-2,TRBD1,CSVRVGQGYGYTF,TGCAGCGTCCGCGTAGGACAGGGATATGGCTACACCTTC
.,TRBV3-1/TRBV3-2,TRBJ2-6,.,CASSQDSSGANVLTF,TGTGCCAGCAGCCAAGATAGCTCCGGGGCCAACGTCCTGACTTTC
.,TRBV6-5,TRBJ2-1,TRBD2,CASRSVGGRDNEQFF,TGTGCCAGCAGGTCGGTCGGGGGGAGGGACAATGAGCAGTTCTTC
.,TRBV6-1,TRBJ1-3,.,CASSEGPGNTIYF,TGTGCCAGCAGTGAGGGGCCTGGAAACACCATATATTTT
.,TRBV11-3,TRBJ2-1,.,CASSTVPGYNEQFF,TGTGCCAGCAGCACCGTTCCGGGGTACAATGAGCAGTTCTTC
.,TRBV9,TRBJ2-1,.,CASSVAARNEQFF,TGTGCCAGCAGCGTAGCTGCGAGGAATGAGCAGTTCTTC
.,TRBV27,TRBJ2-1,.,CASRRPGTPSSYNEQFF,TGTGCCAGCAGAAGACCTGGGACTCCTAGCTCCTACAATGAGCAGTTCTTC
.,TRBV2,TRBJ2-3,TRBD1,CATQWDRRTDTQYF,TGTGCCACTCAGTGGGACAGGAGGACAGATACGCAGTATTTT
.,TRBV6-5,TRBJ1-6,.,CASSKEYRGLHTF,TGTGCCAGCAGTAAGGAGTACCGGGGTCTCCATACCTTT
.,TRBV6-5,TRBJ1-2,.,CASSYITEDGYTF,TGTGCCAGCAGTTACATTACGGAGGATGGCTACACCTTC
.,TRBV7-9,TRBJ1-1,.,CASSQRQLAEAFF,TGTGCCAGCAGCCAACGACAGCTGGCTGAAGCTTTCTTT
.,TRBV28,TRBJ1-5,TRBD1,CASSTPDRLNQPQHF,TGTGCCAGCAGTACACCGGACAGGCTGAATCAGCCCCAGCATTTT
.,TRBV9,TRBJ1-2,TRBD1,CASSPRTGGYYGYTF,TGTGCCAGCAGCCCGCGGACAGGGGGATACTATGGCTACACCTTC
.,TRBV3-1/TRBV3-2,TRBJ1-4,TRBD1,CASSRATGASNEKLFF,TGTGCCAGCAGCCGGGCGACAGGGGCCTCTAATGAAAAACTGTTTTTT
.,TRBV2,TRBJ1-1,.,CASKEDLGRNTEAFF,TGTGCCAGCAAAGAGGACCTGGGGAGGAACACTGAAGCTTTCTTT
.,TRBV5-8,TRBJ1-4,TRBD1,CASSGGQRLATNEKLFF,TGTGCCAGCAGCGGGGGACAGCGCCTTGCAACTAATGAAAAACTGTTTTTT
.,TRBV29-1,TRBJ2-1,TRBD2,CSVGLAANEQFF,TGCAGCGTAGGACTAGCGGCTAATGAGCAGTTCTTC
.,TRBV12-5,TRBJ1-2,TRBD1,CASGLDTGTGRYTF,TGTGCTAGTGGTTTGGATACCGGGACAGGGCGCTACACCTTC
.,TRBV18,TRBJ1-1,.,CASSPQAGNTEAFF,TGTGCCAGCTCACCACAGGCGGGGAACACTGAAGCTTTCTTT
.,TRBV4-2,TRBJ1-6,TRBD1,CASSHDRGGNSPLHF,TGTGCCAGCAGCCACGACAGGGGAGGTAATTCACCCCTCCACTTT
once,TRBV29-1,TRBJ1-2,.,CSVADRGGYTF,TGCAGCGTTGCCGACAGAGGAGGCTACACCTTC
.,TRBV7-8,TRBJ1-4,TRBD1,CASSLRQGMGEKLFF,TGTGCCAGCAGCCTCCGACAGGGGATGGGTGAAAAACTGTTTTTT